The rows below give T cell receptor beta chains drawn from one sample of a study of cytomegalovirus exposure and HLA in healthy donors. Clones were sequenced by immunoSEQ multiplex PCR, and TCRdb holds only the in-frame ones, with some missing. The sample records about 160,000 clones, approximately 81% being singletons. The sequencing sample was made of PBMCs. Receptor source: a man between 18 and 35 years old in good health and CMV-seropositive. Both conserved end residues are part of each CDR3. D genes are given only for firm matches. The size field is filled for only some rows; it gives once, few, many or a size class.

v_call	clone_size	d_call	j_call	cdr3_nt	cdr3_aa
TRBV5-1	NA	NA	TRBJ2-5	TGCGCCAGCAGCTTGGCCTCAGGGACCCAGTACTTC	CASSLASGTQYF
TRBV4-3	NA	NA	TRBJ1-4	TGCGCCAGCAGCCAAGAGGTCGGGAATGAAAAACTGTTTTTT	CASSQEVGNEKLFF
TRBV29-1	NA	NA	TRBJ2-7	TGCAGCGGGAGGGAGGGGGGAGGAGGCGAGCAGTACTTC	CSGREGGGGEQYF
TRBV5-1	NA	TRBD1	TRBJ1-4	TGCGCCAGCAGCGCCACAGGGGTAACTAATGAAAAACTGTTTTTT	CASSATGVTNEKLFF
TRBV10-3	NA	NA	TRBJ1-6	TGTGCCATCAGAGCAACTGTGTCCGATTCACCCCTCCACTTT	CAIRATVSDSPLHF
TRBV7-3	NA	TRBD2	TRBJ2-3	TGTGCCAGCAGCCCGCGGGGGGCCGTACCAGATACGCAGTATTTT	CASSPRGAVPDTQYF
TRBV7-2	NA	NA	TRBJ2-2	TGTGCCAGCAGCTTAACGGGAACGAACACCGGGGAGCTGTTTTTT	CASSLTGTNTGELFF
TRBV7-9	NA	TRBD1	TRBJ2-3	TGTGCCAGCAGCCCCCCCCAGGGGGGCACAGATACGCAGTATTTT	CASSPPQGGTDTQYF
TRBV13	NA	TRBD1	TRBJ1-1	TGTGCCAGCAGCTTTACCGACAGGGACGACACTGAAGCTTTCTTT	CASSFTDRDDTEAFF
TRBV6-1	NA	NA	TRBJ1-1	TGTGCCAGCAGTGAAGGGGCGGGGCTGTTGAACACTGAAGCTTTCTTT	CASSEGAGLLNTEAFF
TRBV11-1	NA	NA	TRBJ2-2	TGTGCCAGCAGCTCTCGTACGGGAAGGGGGGAGCTGTTTTTT	CASSSRTGRGELFF
TRBV6-1	NA	TRBD1	TRBJ1-2	TGTGCCGGGGGGGACAGGAGTTTCTATGGCTACACCTTC	CAGGDRSFYGYTF
TRBV19	NA	NA	TRBJ1-5	TGTGCCAGTACCGGAGGATACGGGCAGCCCCAGCATTTT	CASTGGYGQPQHF
TRBV30	NA	NA	TRBJ1-1	TGTGCCTGGAGACTCGAGGCAACTGAAGCTTTCTTT	CAWRLEATEAFF
TRBV11-1	NA	NA	TRBJ2-1	TGTGCCAGCACCCCAGGGGGGAGCTCCTACAATGAGCAGTTCTTC	CASTPGGSSYNEQFF
TRBV9	NA	NA	TRBJ2-3	TGTGCCAGCAGCGTAGGCGGGGGCAACACAGATACGCAGTATTTT	CASSVGGGNTDTQYF
TRBV6-6	once	NA	TRBJ2-5	TGTGCCAGCAGTTACGCGGATTTCCAAGAGACCCAGTACTTC	CASSYADFQETQYF
TRBV5-6	once	NA	TRBJ1-1	TGTGCCAGCAGCTTTTTCACGGGGACTGAAGCTTTCTTT	CASSFFTGTEAFF
TRBV30	NA	NA	TRBJ1-1	TGTGCCTGGAGCCCCTTAACAGACAGCAACACTGAAGCTTTCTTT	CAWSPLTDSNTEAFF
TRBV7-2	NA	NA	TRBJ2-4	TGTGCCAGCAGCCCGGAAACAGGGTTAGCCAAAAACATTCAGTACTTC	CASSPETGLAKNIQYF
TRBV30	NA	NA	TRBJ1-3	TGTGCCTGGACCCCCCGGTCGGGAGGGGGGCTAATGACTGGAAACACCATATATTTT	CAWTPRSGGGLMTGNTIYF
TRBV5-5	NA	TRBD1	TRBJ2-7	TGTGCCAGCAGCAGTAGGGGGCTAGAAGCCTACGAGCAGTACTTC	CASSSRGLEAYEQYF
TRBV30	once	TRBD1	TRBJ1-6	TGTGCCTGTGGGGACAGGAGCAAGGGTTCACCCCTCCACTTT	CACGDRSKGSPLHF
TRBV7-9	NA	TRBD1	TRBJ1-1	TGTTCCAGCAGTCGAGGACAGGGAGAGATGAACACTGAAGCTTTCTTT	CSSSRGQGEMNTEAFF
TRBV9	once	NA	TRBJ1-4	TGTGCCAGCAGCGTAGCTGGGGGGGGTAATGAAAAACTGTTTTTT	CASSVAGGGNEKLFF
TRBV5-1	NA	TRBD1	TRBJ1-5	TGCGCCAGCAGCCCGGGACAGACTAGCAATCAGCCCCAGCATTTT	CASSPGQTSNQPQHF
TRBV5-1	NA	NA	TRBJ1-6	TGCGCCAGCAGTCAAGACAGGCTCTCTTCACCCCTCCACTTT	CASSQDRLSSPLHF
TRBV5-8	NA	NA	TRBJ2-3	TGTGCCAGCAGCTTGGGGCAGTTCACAGATACGCAGTATTTT	CASSLGQFTDTQYF
TRBV11-2	NA	TRBD1	TRBJ2-1	TGTGCCAGCAGCTTAGATTCAGGCAGGGGGCTTGAGCAGTTCTTC	CASSLDSGRGLEQFF
TRBV6-5	NA	TRBD1	TRBJ2-5	TGTGCCAGCAGAAGGACAGGGAACTTAAAAGAGACCCAGTACTTC	CASRRTGNLKETQYF
TRBV6-5	few	NA	TRBJ1-1	TGTGCCAGCAGTTACTCCCGGGGGGATGCTTTCTTT	CASSYSRGDAFF
TRBV6-1	NA	NA	TRBJ1-5	TGTGCCAGCAGTGAAGTAGGAGGGTTGAGCAATCAGCCCCAGCATTTT	CASSEVGGLSNQPQHF
TRBV4-3	NA	TRBD2	TRBJ2-3	TGCGCCAGCAGCCAGGGACTAGTCACAGATACGCAGTATTTT	CASSQGLVTDTQYF
TRBV7-3	NA	NA	TRBJ1-1	TGTGCCAGCAGCACACAGGGTCCCCCGAACACTGAAGCTTTCTTT	CASSTQGPPNTEAFF